This T cell receptor (beta chain) comes out of a study of T cell responses to AZD1222 COVID-19 vaccine. About the study: Investigators merged groups given second doses at roughly 4 or roughly 12 weeks.

Study conclusions and caveats: White British people made up most donors, females outnumbered males, and clonal diversity was possibly underestimated. No day 14 peak samples; only post-peak repertoires were characterized. Close to half of spike-specific TCRs reportedly recognize unmutated variant regions.

A note on this clone: Its antigen is currently unknown.

Profiling relied on immunoSEQ multiplex PCR, and the TCRdb table lists in-frame clones only, not all of them. This table has about 140,000 clones, around nine tenths appearing once. This CDR3 spans 14 amino acids. V shed 3 bases and J shed 5 bases, with 12 bases lying between them. CDR1 and CDR2 (germline): KGHSH, LQKENI. The chain links TRBV18 to TRBJ2-3, with a possible D match to TRBD2 (6 bases). Specimen: peripheral blood, collected on day 0 of AZD1222 vaccination. The sequence came from an adult in good health. The CDR3 reads CASSPDGSGDTQYF. CDR3 sequence (DNA): TGTGCCAGCTCACCCGACGGGAGTGGAGATACGCAGTATTTT.